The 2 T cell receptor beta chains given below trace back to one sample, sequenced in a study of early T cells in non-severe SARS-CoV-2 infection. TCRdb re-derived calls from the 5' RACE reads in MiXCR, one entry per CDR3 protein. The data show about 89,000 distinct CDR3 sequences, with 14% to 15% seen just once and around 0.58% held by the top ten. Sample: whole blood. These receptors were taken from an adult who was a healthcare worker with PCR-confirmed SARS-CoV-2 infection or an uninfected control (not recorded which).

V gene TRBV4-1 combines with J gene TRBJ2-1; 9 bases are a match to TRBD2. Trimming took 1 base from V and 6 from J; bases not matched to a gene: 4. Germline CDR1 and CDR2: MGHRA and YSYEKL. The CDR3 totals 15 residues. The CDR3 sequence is CASSQGGLARNEQFF. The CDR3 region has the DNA TGCGCCAGCAGCCAAGGGGGACTAGCCCGCAATGAGCAGTTCTTC.

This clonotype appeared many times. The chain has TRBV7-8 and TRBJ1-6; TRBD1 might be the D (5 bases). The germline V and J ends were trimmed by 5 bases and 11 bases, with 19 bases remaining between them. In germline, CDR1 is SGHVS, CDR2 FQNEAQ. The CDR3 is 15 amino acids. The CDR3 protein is CASSPDGQGRTPLHF. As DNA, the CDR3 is TGTGCCAGCAGCCCGGACGGGCAGGGAAGGACACCCCTCCACTTT.